This T cell receptor beta chain was recovered during a study of T cell responses to AZD1222 COVID-19 vaccine. Findings and caveats of the study: Breadth and depth of Spike-specific TCRs rose after two AZD1222 doses. No day 14 peak samples; only post-peak repertoires were characterized.

The sample holds a few counts of this clone. Antigen specificity is unknown. Assay: immunoSEQ multiplex PCR; the TCRdb copy retains only in-frame clones and omits some. This table has 150,000 to 200,000 clones, 80% to 90% appearing once. Germline assignment: CDR1 SGHRS and CDR2 YFSETQ. This CDR3 spans 13 amino acids. V was shortened by 0 bases and J by 6 bases, with 9 bases between the two germline ends. The sequence derives from an adult in good health. The chain has TRBV5-1 and TRBJ1-1, with D maybe TRBD1 (5 bases). The sequencing used peripheral blood, collected on day 0 of AZD1222 vaccination. CDR3 sequence reads: CASSLGGRAEAFF. CDR3 nucleotides: TGCGCCAGCAGCTTGGGGGGCAGGGCTGAAGCTTTCTTT.